This is a list of T cell receptor beta chains from one sample in a study of shared clonotypes between healthy human individuals. Profiled with immunoSEQ multiplex PCR; TCRdb holds only in-frame clones, not every one. The sample holds around 1.9 million clones, about 92% seen once. The material sequenced was naive CD8+ T cells from PBMCs. Source of these receptors: a man younger than 35 in good health. Some clones in this sample may be carry-over from other donors' samples. The CDR3 runs from the conserved cysteine through the conserved F or W. The D gene is left open where the match is weak. Rows give clone size only sometimes, using once, few, many, or a class for an expanded clone.

clone_size	d_call	v_call	j_call	cdr3_aa	cdr3_nt
NA	TRBD2	TRBV7-3	TRBJ2-3	CASSRNPSLAASTDTQYF	TGTGCCAGCAGCCGAAATCCCTCTCTAGCGGCTAGCACAGATACGCAGTATTTT
NA	NA	TRBV6-5	TRBJ1-2	CASSYRDKWYDGYTF	TGTGCCAGCAGTTACCGGGACAAATGGTATGATGGCTACACCTTC
NA	NA	TRBV19	TRBJ2-5	CASSEDYLQETQYF	TGTGCCAGTAGTGAGGACTACTTACAAGAGACCCAGTACTTC
NA	NA	TRBV6-5	TRBJ2-6	CATSQSSGANVLTF	TGTGCCACCTCACAGAGCTCTGGGGCCAACGTCCTGACTTTC
few	NA	TRBV19	TRBJ1-1	CASTTRGGNTEAFF	TGTGCCAGTACCACGCGTGGGGGTAACACTGAAGCTTTCTTT
NA	NA	TRBV19	TRBJ2-4	CASSMGSEGLGNIQYF	TGTGCCAGTAGTATGGGTTCGGAAGGGCTAGGGAACATTCAGTACTTC
NA	NA	TRBV10-3	TRBJ2-1	CAISDPGGYNEQFF	TGTGCCATCAGTGACCCCGGGGGTTACAATGAGCAGTTCTTC
NA	TRBD2	TRBV9	TRBJ2-7	CASSPSMGEGPYEQYF	TGTGCCAGCAGCCCGTCCATGGGGGAGGGCCCCTACGAGCAGTACTTC
NA	NA	TRBV27	TRBJ1-1	CASSAGGTEAFF	TGTGCCAGCAGTGCCGGGGGGACTGAAGCTTTCTTT
NA	TRBD2	TRBV27	TRBJ2-3	CALLWDYADTQYF	TGTGCCCTTCTCTGGGACTACGCGGATACGCAGTATTTT
NA	TRBD2	TRBV30	TRBJ2-3	CAWVIRGGADTQYF	TGTGCCTGGGTAATAAGGGGAGGGGCAGATACGCAGTATTTT
once	TRBD2	TRBV30	TRBJ2-2	CAASGSGRSGTGELFF	TGTGCGGCTAGCGGGTCGGGGAGATCGGGCACCGGGGAGCTGTTTTTT
NA	NA	TRBV7-9	TRBJ2-2	CASSLWGHSSSYTGELFF	TGTGCCAGCAGCCTCTGGGGACACAGCTCAAGCTACACCGGGGAGCTGTTTTTT
NA	NA	TRBV7-8	TRBJ2-7	CASSQERRDRQYF	TGTGCCAGCAGCCAAGAAAGACGCGACCGGCAGTACTTC
NA	NA	TRBV29-1	TRBJ1-1	CSALLPAGLIMNTEAFF	TGCAGCGCGCTGCTCCCGGCAGGGTTAATCATGAACACTGAAGCTTTCTTT
NA	TRBD1	TRBV5-1	TRBJ2-3	CASSLTGGYGDTQYF	TGCGCCAGCAGCTTGACAGGGGGTTATGGAGATACGCAGTATTTT
once	TRBD1	TRBV29-1	TRBJ2-2	CSARTGGTGELFF	TGCAGCGCGCGGACAGGGGGGACCGGGGAGCTGTTTTTT
NA	NA	TRBV9	TRBJ2-7	CASSAEGEQYF	TGTGCCAGCAGCGCGGAGGGGGAGCAGTACTTC
NA	TRBD1	TRBV5-8	TRBJ2-1	CASKTGAPYNEQFF	TGTGCCAGTAAAACAGGGGCACCCTACAATGAGCAGTTCTTC
NA	TRBD1	TRBV2	TRBJ1-5	CASSDYLRGRSNQPQHF	TGTGCCAGCAGTGATTATCTCAGGGGGCGAAGCAATCAGCCCCAGCATTTT
NA	NA	TRBV28	TRBJ2-7	CASSTRDTSRYEQYF	TGTGCCAGCAGTACCCGGGACACGAGCCGATACGAGCAGTACTTC
NA	NA	TRBV11-2	TRBJ2-1	CATRKPTEYNEQFF	TGTGCCACTAGGAAACCGACAGAATACAATGAGCAGTTCTTC
NA	TRBD1	TRBV28	TRBJ2-7	CASSRPRDSTYEQYF	TGTGCCAGCAGTAGACCCCGGGACAGCACCTACGAGCAGTACTTC
NA	TRBD1	TRBV4-1	TRBJ2-2	CASSLGQGNTGELFF	TGCGCCAGCAGCCTCGGACAGGGGAACACCGGGGAGCTGTTTTTT
once	TRBD2	TRBV28	TRBJ2-3	CASSSLRELAGTDTQYF	TGTGCCAGCAGTTCGCTTAGGGAACTAGCGGGCACAGATACGCAGTATTTT
NA	NA	TRBV2	TRBJ1-2	CASSEGVSPNGYTF	TGTGCCAGCAGTGAGGGGGTTTCTCCTAATGGCTACACCTTC
NA	NA	TRBV27	TRBJ2-1	CASSYVSASTWQFF	TGTGCCAGCAGTTATGTCAGTGCCTCAACATGGCAGTTCTTC
NA	TRBD2	TRBV27	TRBJ2-6	CASSPGLAAKYSGANVLTF	TGTGCCAGCAGTCCAGGACTAGCGGCTAAATACTCTGGGGCCAACGTCCTGACTTTC
NA	NA	TRBV15	TRBJ1-1	CATSRGIIRGNTEAFF	TGTGCCACCAGCAGAGGGATAATCAGGGGGAACACTGAAGCTTTCTTT
NA	NA	TRBV7-6	TRBJ1-2	CASSLGAGDYGYTF	TGTGCCAGCAGCTTAGGGGCAGGGGACTATGGCTACACCTTC
NA	NA	TRBV28	TRBJ2-3	CASSLTASTDTQYF	TGTGCCAGCAGTCTTACTGCTAGCACAGATACGCAGTATTTT
NA	NA	TRBV18	TRBJ2-7	CASSPTPGDGHYEQYF	TGTGCCAGCTCACCTACCCCTGGGGACGGCCACTACGAGCAGTACTTC
NA	TRBD2	TRBV15	TRBJ2-1	CATSRGSGSRNEQFF	TGTGCCACCAGCAGAGGTAGCGGGAGCAGGAATGAGCAGTTCTTC
NA	NA	TRBV19	TRBJ2-1	CASSFAHEQFF	TGTGCCAGTAGCTTTGCCCATGAGCAGTTCTTC
NA	NA	TRBV6-5	TRBJ1-3	CASSYRLLPGNTIYF	TGTGCCAGCAGTTATCGGCTGCTCCCAGGAAACACCATATATTTT
NA	NA	TRBV6-5	TRBJ2-7	CASSYGGSYEQYF	TGTGCCAGCAGTTATGGTGGCTCCTACGAGCAGTACTTC
NA	TRBD2	TRBV27	TRBJ2-1	CASSPGTTYNEQFF	TGTGCCAGCAGTCCCGGGACTACCTACAATGAGCAGTTCTTC
once	NA	TRBV7-9	TRBJ1-2	CASSSVDSLLSYGYTF	TGTGCCAGCAGCTCTGTTGACAGTCTTTTAAGTTATGGCTACACCTTC
NA	NA	TRBV2	TRBJ1-2	CASSDGDGYGYTF	TGTGCCAGCAGTGACGGAGATGGGTATGGCTACACCTTC
NA	NA	TRBV9	TRBJ2-2	CASSVYEGADTGELFF	TGTGCCAGCAGCGTATACGAAGGGGCTGACACCGGGGAGCTGTTTTTT